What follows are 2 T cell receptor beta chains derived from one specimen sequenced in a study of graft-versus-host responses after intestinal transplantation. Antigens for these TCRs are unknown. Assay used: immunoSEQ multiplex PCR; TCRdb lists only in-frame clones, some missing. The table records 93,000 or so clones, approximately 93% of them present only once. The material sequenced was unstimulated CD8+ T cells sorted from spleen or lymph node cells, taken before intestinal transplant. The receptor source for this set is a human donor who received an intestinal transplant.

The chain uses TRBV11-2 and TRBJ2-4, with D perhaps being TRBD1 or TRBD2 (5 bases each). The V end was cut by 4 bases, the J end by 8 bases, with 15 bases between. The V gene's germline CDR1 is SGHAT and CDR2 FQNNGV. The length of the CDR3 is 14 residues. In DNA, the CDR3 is TGTGCCAGCAGCTCCTGGCGAGGGGCGGACATTCAGTACTTC. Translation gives CASSSWRGADIQYF.

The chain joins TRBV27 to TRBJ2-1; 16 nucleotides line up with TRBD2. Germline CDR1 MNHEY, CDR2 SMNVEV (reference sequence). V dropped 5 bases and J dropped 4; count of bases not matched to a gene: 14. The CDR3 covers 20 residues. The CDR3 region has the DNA TGTGCCAGCAGTCAAGACCCGGGACTAGCGGGGGGGCGGATGTACAATGAGCAGTTCTTC. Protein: CASSQDPGLAGGRMYNEQFF.